This paragraph reports one TCR beta chain. This record comes from a study of blood T cell repertoires in COVID-19. Overall study: The cDNA or gDNA used as material had been derived from T cells, B-cell-depleted T cells, or PBMCs.

Trimming removed 1 base from V and 10 bases from J, with 14 bases in between. The CDR3 contains 14 residues. Germline CDR1 LGHDT, CDR2 YNNKEL (reference sequence). Sequencing was performed with immunoSEQ multiplex PCR; in TCRdb, only in-frame clones are kept and a portion is missing. The sample has roughly 250,000 clones, 75% to 90% seen once. Sequencing input: peripheral blood. The chain uses TRBV3-1 (or the pseudogene TRBV3-2) and TRBJ1-5; D unclear. The sequence was collected from a man between 60 and 70 years old who had recovered from COVID-19. The DNA of the CDR3 is TGTGCCAGCAGCCAAGCCCCGGTCATTGGTCCCCAGCATTTT. Translation gives CASSQAPVIGPQHF.